A single T cell receptor (beta chain) is shown here with its context. Germline assignment: CDR1 MNHNY and CDR2 SVGAGI (reference sequence). This CDR3 region has 15 residues. V was clipped by 6 bases and J by 4 bases; unmatched bases: 7. The sample comes from a study of blood T cell repertoires in COVID-19. Study-wide context: Sources were T cells, B-cell-depleted T cells, or PBMCs; the material itself was cDNA or gDNA.

Authors' methods: Scientists estimated how many nucleated cells there were by amplifying reference gene primers. Assay: immunoSEQ multiplex PCR; the TCRdb copy retains only in-frame clones and omits some. The DNA gave D and trimming, while V, J and clone size come from that table. Here the sample spans around 230,000 clones, around 84% being singletons. Sequencing input: peripheral blood. This TCR came from a man aged 40-49 years who had recovered from COVID-19. This chain uses TRBV6-6 with TRBJ2-3, with 10 bases that match TRBD1. This CDR3 reads CASSSSTGGADTQYF. The DNA for the CDR3 is TGTGCCAGCAGCTCGTCGACAGGGGGCGCAGATACGCAGTATTTT.